One and the same sample provided the 29 T cell receptor beta chains below, sequenced in a study of shared clonotypes between healthy human individuals. Generated by immunoSEQ multiplex PCR, the TCRdb table keeps only in-frame clones and is missing some. The data contain 150,000 to 200,000 clones, approximately 92% of them singletons. Sequenced: naive CD4+ T cells sorted from blood. Subset meaning: CD45RA+ positively selected. The receptor source for this set is a woman between 25 and 40 years old in good health.

The chain links TRBV21-1 to TRBJ2-7; TRBD2, as called in the table, went unchecked against the DNA. TRBV21-1 is termed a pseudogene. The CDR3 runs to 16 residues. This chain's CDR3 is CASSKFNPTSTYEQYF. In nucleotides, the CDR3 is TGTGCCAGCAGCAAATTCAACCCGACTAGTACCTACGAGCAGTACTTC.

This rearrangement joins TRBV5-6 to TRBJ1-1; 7 nucleotides agree with TRBD1. V lost 6 bases and J lost 1; bases outside the gene matches: 3. Germline CDR1 is SGHDT and CDR2 is YYEEEE. The CDR3 spans 13 residues. This CDR3 is CASIGQENTEAFF. CDR3 DNA: TGTGCCAGCATCGGACAGGAGAACACTGAAGCTTTCTTT.

This chain uses TRBV28 with TRBJ1-1; no clear D. V gave up 3 bases and J gave up 10 bases, with 9 bases separating them. The CDR3 spans 11 residues. CDR1 is MDHEN, CDR2 SYDVKM, per germline. As DNA, the CDR3 is TGTGCCAGCAGTTTGAGGTCTTCAGCTTTCTTT. Residues: CASSLRSSAFF.

The chain's CDR3 is CASSPGDLFYGYTF. The DNA for the CDR3 is TGTGCCAGCTCCCCGGGGGACCTCTTCTATGGCTACACCTTC. The chain couples TRBV18 to TRBJ1-2, with TRBD1 as a possible D gene (5 bases). V was pared by 6 bases and J by 4 bases, with 15 bases between. The germline V gene encodes CDR1 KGHSH and CDR2 LQKENI. The CDR3 runs to 14 residues.

The V call is TRBV5-1, the J call TRBJ2-1, with TRBD2 matching 9 bases. Per germline, CDR1 SGHRS and CDR2 YFSETQ. The CDR3 totals 20 residues. The V gene end was trimmed by 2 bases and the J gene end by 4 bases; junction bases not matched to a gene: 19. This CDR3 reads CASSFAGGGLAGRNYNEQFF. Written as DNA, the CDR3 is TGCGCCAGCAGCTTCGCGGGAGGCGGGCTAGCGGGGAGGAATTACAATGAGCAGTTCTTC. The full variable domain, its missing parts supplied by reference TRBV5-1 and TRBJ2-1, is KAGVTQTPRYLIKTRGQQVTLSCSPISGHRSVSWYQQTPGQGLQFLFEYFSETQRNKGNFPGRFSGRQFSNSRSEMNVSTLELGDSALYLCASSFAGGGLAGRNYNEQFFGPGTRLTVL.

V is TRBV7-2 and J is TRBJ2-7, with 11 bases identical to TRBD2. With 0 bases clipped from V and 0 bases from J, the junction kept 4 bases outside the gene matches. This CDR3 region has 17 residues. Germline V gives CDR1 SGHTA, CDR2 FQGNSA. CDR3 bases: TGTGCCAGCAGCTTAGCTAGCGGGAGGGCGAGCTCCTACGAGCAGTACTTC. Protein: CASSLASGRASSYEQYF. The whole variable domain, remainder taken from reference TRBV7-2 and TRBJ2-7, is GAGVSQSPSNKVTEKGKDVELRCDPISGHTALYWYRQSLGQGLEFLIYFQGNSAPDKSGLPSDRFSAERTGGSVSTLTIQRTQQEDSAVYLCASSLASGRASSYEQYFGPGTRLTVT.

The rearrangement joins TRBV30 to TRBJ1-2; TRBD1 aligns across 9 bases. This CDR3 has 11 amino acids. J lost 8 bases, V lost 7 bases, and 5 bases had no gene match. The germline V gene encodes CDR1 GTSNPN and CDR2 SVGIG (reference sequence). CDR3 nucleotides: TGTGCCTCCCGGACAGGGGACGGCTACACCTTC. It encodes CASRTGDGYTF. Variable domain in full (rest from reference TRBV30 and TRBJ1-2): SQTIHQWPATLVQPVGSPLSLECTVEGTSNPNLYWYRQAAGRGLQLLFYSVGIGQISSEVPQNLSASRPQDRQFILSSKKLLLSDSGFYLCASRTGDGYTFGSGTRLTVV.

The chain recombines TRBV5-1 with TRBJ2-5, with 8 positions matching TRBD2. The CDR3 length is 15 residues. CDR1 is SGHRS and CDR2 is YFSETQ in the germline V gene. V was pared by 1 base and J by 6 bases, with 8 bases of the junction left unmatched. CDR3 sequence reads: CASSLREGREKTQYF. The CDR3 nucleotides read TGCGCCAGCAGCTTGCGGGAGGGCCGTGAGAAGACCCAGTACTTC.

This chain links TRBV4-2 with TRBJ2-2; 14 bases line up with TRBD2. There are 18 residues in the CDR3. Unmatched junction bases numbered 6, after V lost 4 bases and J lost 2 bases. CDR1 is LGHNA, CDR2 YNFKEQ, per germline. The CDR3 loop is CASSRGTSGSRNTGELFF. The CDR3 DNA sequence: TGTGCCAGCAGCCGTGGGACTAGCGGGAGCCGAAACACCGGGGAGCTGTTTTTT.

V gene TRBV25-1 combines with J gene TRBJ1-4; D is ambiguous. This CDR3 comprises 14 residues. Germline V gene data show CDR1 as MGHDK and CDR2 as SYGVNS. Trimming shortened V by 3 bases and J by 8 bases, and 13 bases separated the two germline ends. Here the CDR3 reads CASSEGGLGEKLFF. CDR3 in DNA: TGTGCCAGCAGTGAGGGCGGTCTGGGCGAAAAACTGTTTTTT.

The V and J genes are TRBV2 and TRBJ2-1; D ambiguous. Trimming removed 7 bases at V and 2 bases at J, with 12 bases between. The CDR3 is 14 amino acids. Germline V gives CDR1 SNHLY, CDR2 FYNNEI. CDR3 in amino acids: CASMPAITYNEQFF. Written as DNA, the CDR3 is TGTGCCAGCATGCCAGCCATAACCTACAATGAGCAGTTCTTC.

This clone has only one observation. V is TRBV27 and J is TRBJ2-7, with D possibly TRBD2 on 5 matching bases. Germline V gene sequence: CDR1 MNHEY, CDR2 SMNVEV (reference sequence). CDR3 length: 15 amino acids. The V end lost 2 bases, the J end lost 3 bases, and 14 bases lay between the germline ends. The CDR3 here is CASSLRRAINYEQYF. CDR3 nucleotides: TGTGCCAGCAGTTTACGGCGGGCAATAAACTACGAGCAGTACTTC.

The chain employs TRBV6-5 and TRBJ1-2, with D possibly being TRBD1 (5 bases). V gave up 6 bases and J gave up 8 bases, with 16 bases separating them. This CDR3 region has 13 residues. Germline-derived CDR1 and CDR2 are MNHEY and SVGAGI. In nucleotides, the CDR3 is TGTGCCAGCAGCCCCCGGGGCCGCGCGGGCTACACCTTC. This sequence encodes CASSPRGRAGYTF.

The chain links TRBV27 to TRBJ2-3; the match to TRBD2 covers 14 bases. This CDR3 contains 17 residues. V trimming: 2 bases; J trimming: 1 base; junction bases outside the gene matches: 2. CDR1 and CDR2 from the germline V gene are MNHEY and SMNVEV (reference sequence). CDR3: CASSLPGLAGGTDTQYF. CDR3 sequence (DNA): TGTGCCAGCAGTTTACCGGGACTAGCGGGAGGCACAGATACGCAGTATTTT.

V and J are TRBV19 and TRBJ2-7, with D perhaps matching TRBD1 (6 bases). CDR1 and CDR2 (germline): LNHDA, SQIVND (reference sequence). The length of the CDR3 is 14 residues. V lost 6 bases and J lost 0, with 12 bases in between. For the CDR3, the DNA is TGTGCCAGTAGATCCAGGGGTGACTCCTACGAGCAGTACTTC. Its protein is CASRSRGDSYEQYF.

The chain uses TRBV23-1 and TRBJ2-7, with 11 bases that match TRBD1. TRBV23-1 is an ORF, and what it does is uncertain. Germline trimming cut 1 base from V and 6 bases from J; bases unmatched to any gene: 8. The CDR3 consists of 16 residues. Written as DNA, the CDR3 is TGCGCCAGCAGTCAATGGGTGGGACAGGGGGATCTCGAGCAGTACTTC. It specifies CASSQWVGQGDLEQYF.

Here the CDR3 DNA reads TGTGCCATCAGTGAGAGGGGACTTAACTATGGCTACACCTTC. This translates into CAISERGLNYGYTF. V usage is TRBV10-3 and J usage is TRBJ1-2; D possibly corresponds to TRBD1 (5 bases). Trimming stripped 2 bases from V and 1 base from J, with 8 bases between. The CDR3 contains 14 residues. Germline CDR1 reads ENHRY; CDR2 reads SYGVKD.

V usage is TRBV19 and J usage is TRBJ2-7; D unclear. CDR1 LNHDA and CDR2 SQIVND come from the germline V gene (reference sequence). V was shortened by 5 bases and J by 2 bases, with 10 bases between the two germline ends. The CDR3 length is 13 residues. The CDR3 nucleotides are TGTGCCAGTAGTCGGGCGATCCCCTACGAGCAGTACTTC. It specifies CASSRAIPYEQYF.

The chain joins TRBV18 to TRBJ2-5; tentative D call: TRBD1 (6 bases). The closer fit of TRBJ2-7 to the DNA end suggests the J call may be wrong. The CDR3 is made up of 14 amino acids. Germline CDR1 reads KGHSH; CDR2 reads LQKENI. The chain's CDR3 is CASSPGTPNYEQYF. The CDR3 DNA reads as TGTGCCAGCTCACCAGGGACACCAAATTACGAGCAGTACTTC.

The chain has TRBV7-9 and TRBJ2-5; tentatively, D is TRBD2 (6 bases). The germline CDR1 and CDR2 sequences are SEHNR and FQNEAQ (reference sequence). V lost 3 bases and J lost 4, with 18 bases in between. There are 16 residues in the CDR3. The CDR3 sequence: CASSFGSGIGAETQYF. Here the CDR3 DNA reads TGTGCCAGCAGCTTCGGTAGCGGAATCGGAGCAGAGACCCAGTACTTC.

This chain uses TRBV5-1 with TRBJ2-7, with 8 positions matching TRBD1. In germline, CDR1 is SGHRS, CDR2 YFSETQ. Trimming removed 3 bases from V and 2 bases from J; junction bases left unmatched: 10. The CDR3 totals 16 residues. The CDR3 region is CASSSKPGQVTYEQYF. CDR3 sequence (DNA): TGCGCCAGCAGCTCCAAACCGGGACAGGTAACCTACGAGCAGTACTTC.

The CDR3 loop is CASSPPGSQETQYF. The CDR3 DNA is TGTGCCAGCAGCCCACCGGGATCACAAGAGACCCAGTACTTC. This sequence joins TRBV7-6 and TRBJ2-5; tentatively, D is TRBD2 (5 bases). The germline gives CDR1 SGHVS, CDR2 FNYEAQ. This CDR3 comprises 14 residues. The V gene lost 5 bases and the J gene lost 2 bases, with 12 bases spanning the gap. The whole variable domain, remainder taken from reference TRBV7-6 and TRBJ2-5, is GAGVSQSPRYKVTKRGQDVALRCDPISGHVSLYWYRQALGQGPEFLTYFNYEAQQDKSGLPNDRFSAERPEGSISTLTIQRTEQRDSAMYRCASSPPGSQETQYFGPGTRLLVL.

The chain recombines TRBV28 with TRBJ2-2; 10 bases align to TRBD1. Germline V gives CDR1 MDHEN, CDR2 SYDVKM. This CDR3 is 13 amino acids long. V trimming: 10 bases; J trimming: 7 bases; junction bases outside the gene matches: 6. The CDR3 here is CATRTGGNGELFF. DNA of the CDR3: TGTGCCACACGGACAGGGGGGAACGGGGAGCTGTTTTTT.

This chain links TRBV28 with TRBJ2-7; TRBD2 aligns across 9 bases. The junction had 19 bases not matched to a gene; V was cut back by 6 bases and J by 4 bases. The CDR3 runs to 18 residues. The germline V gene has CDR1 MDHEN and CDR2 SYDVKM. CDR3: CASRSRTHPKREAYEQYF. CDR3 DNA: TGTGCCAGCAGATCCAGAACCCACCCAAAGCGGGAGGCATACGAGCAGTACTTC.

The chain is built from TRBV4-1 and TRBJ1-2, with D perhaps matching TRBD1 (5 bases). This CDR3 is built from 16 residues. V was trimmed by 0 bases and J by 4 bases, leaving 15 bases between them. In germline, CDR1 is MGHRA, CDR2 YSYEKL. DNA for the CDR3: TGCGCCAGCAGCCAAGATGGGGCAGGGCCGGGCTATGGCTACACCTTC. Translation gives CASSQDGAGPGYGYTF.

DNA for the CDR3: TGTGCCAGCTCATTGGCACAGGGCCCCTACGAGCAGTACTTC. Encoded protein: CASSLAQGPYEQYF. The chain has TRBV18 and TRBJ2-5, with D perhaps matching TRBD1 (6 bases). The DNA end is a closer match to TRBJ2-7, so the J assignment may be wrong. CDR3 length: 14 amino acids. The germline V gene has CDR1 KGHSH and CDR2 LQKENI.

The chain's CDR3 is CASSVGTDNLYEQYF. CDR3 bases: TGTGCCAGCAGCGTGGGGACAGACAACCTCTACGAGCAGTACTTC. The J gene is TRBJ2-7, the V gene TRBV9; 7 nucleotides line up with TRBD1. The CDR3 is made up of 15 amino acids. The ends lost 2 bases at V and 3 bases at J; junction bases unmatched: 8. Germline assignment: CDR1 SGDLS and CDR2 YYNGEE.

The CDR3 nucleotides read TGCGCCAGCAGCTTGCTTACAGGGTCACCTAACTATGGCTACACCTTC. Protein sequence: CASSLLTGSPNYGYTF. The J gene is TRBJ1-2, the V gene TRBV5-1; the D gene is possibly TRBD1 (6 bases). In germline, CDR1 is SGHRS, CDR2 YFSETQ. Trimming cost V 1 base and J 0 bases, with 13 bases left between them. The CDR3 sequence is 16 residues long.

The chain has TRBV2 and TRBJ2-7; 7 bases are shared with TRBD2. Germline CDR1 SNHLY, CDR2 FYNNEI. The CDR3 has 13 residues. The V segment lost 6 bases and the J segment 7 bases; nucleotides outside the gene matches: 9. For the CDR3, the DNA is TGTGCCAGCAGGGCGGGGGACTTTCGGGAGCAGTACTTC. Residues: CASRAGDFREQYF.